The clone carrying this TCR beta chain was seen only once. This sample is drawn from a study of CD8 T cells in ankylosing spondylitis. Each CDR3 protein gets one entry after TCRdb re-called the 5' RACE reads with MiXCR. Among 270,000 or so distinct CDR3 sequences listed, about 20% were seen once. CDR3 length: 12 amino acids. V was clipped by 3 bases and J by 6 bases, with 9 bases between them. The chain combines TRBV12-3 or TRBV12-4 with TRBJ2-7; either TRBD1 or TRBD2 may fit D (5 bases each). The specimen was blood, either unsorted or a sorted T cell fraction (not recorded which). This TCR derives from a male donor with ankylosing spondylitis or in good health (not recorded which). Here the CDR3 reads CASSFLGVEQYF. In DNA, the CDR3 is TGTGCCAGCAGTTTCCTGGGGGTCGAGCAGTACTTC.